This passage covers 23 T cell receptor beta chains from one sample sequenced in a study of cytomegalovirus exposure and HLA in healthy donors. The PCR made use of 60 Vbeta and 13 Jbeta primers. Clones were read by immunoSEQ multiplex PCR, and TCRdb kept only the in-frame ones, dropping some. The sample lists about 190,000 clones, around 82% occurring once. The material sequenced was PBMCs. Source of these receptors: a man in his late teens or twenties in good health and CMV-seronegative.

This chain connects TRBV14 to TRBJ2-7; 7 nucleotides match TRBD2. Per germline, CDR1 SGHDN and CDR2 FVKESK. V lost 3 bases, J lost 2 bases, and 10 bases stayed unmatched. The CDR3 runs 16 residues. CDR3 sequence reads: CASSHTRGGTAYEQYF. The CDR3 coding sequence is TGTGCCAGCAGCCACACTCGGGGAGGGACGGCCTACGAGCAGTACTTC. The entire variable domain, with the rest obtained from reference TRBV14 and TRBJ2-7, is as follows: EAGVTQFPSHSVIEKGQTVTLRCDPISGHDNLYWYRRVMGKEIKFLLHFVKESKQDESGMPNNRFLAERTGGTYSTLKVQPAELEDSGVYFCASSHTRGGTAYEQYFGPGTRLTVT.

The chain couples TRBV10-3 to TRBJ2-7; maybe TRBD1 (6 bases). The CDR3 is made up of 13 amino acids. The V end was cut by 3 bases, the J end by 4 bases, with 10 bases between. Germline CDR1 and CDR2: ENHRY and SYGVKD. Here the CDR3 reads CAISEGQRYEQYF. CDR3 bases: TGTGCCATCAGTGAAGGACAGCGATACGAGCAGTACTTC.

The rearrangement links TRBV10-3 to TRBJ1-4; D is unclear. This CDR3 has 14 amino acids. Germline V gene lookup returns CDR1 ENHRY and CDR2 SYGVKD. The V gene lost 6 bases and the J gene lost 1 base, with 9 bases spanning the gap. CDR3 in amino acids: CAISEARTNEKLFF. The DNA for the CDR3 is TGTGCCATCAGCGAGGCGAGAACTAATGAAAAACTGTTTTTT.

CDR3 sequence reads: CASSLGPGRGGYEQYF. The CDR3 region has the DNA TGCGCCAGCAGCTTGGGGCCGGGACGAGGGGGCTACGAGCAGTACTTC. J is TRBJ2-7 and V is TRBV5-1; D might be TRBD1 (6 bases). CDR3 length equals 16 residues. Germline CDR1 and CDR2: SGHRS and YFSETQ. Between the trimmed V and J ends, which lost 0 bases and 3 bases, there was a span of 16 bases.

To note about this clone: Mismatch with germline at one junction end may stem from a read error. The rearrangement uses TRBV5-6 and TRBJ2-5; 12 nucleotides match TRBD1. CDR3 length equals 16 residues. Germline assignment: CDR1 SGHDT and CDR2 YYEEEE. The CDR3 DNA sequence: TGTGTCAGCAGCGAAACGGGACAGGGGGCTGGAGAGACCCAGTACTTC. This codes for CVSSETGQGAGETQYF.

The sample holds a few counts of this clone. The CDR3 loop reads CASSQDFMTSGGAGRTDTQYF. CDR3 nucleotides: TGCGCCAGCAGCCAAGATTTTATGACTAGCGGGGGGGCCGGAAGAACAGATACGCAGTATTTT. The chain uses TRBV4-3 and TRBJ2-3; 14 bases are shared with TRBD2. The CDR3 is made up of 21 amino acids. In germline, CDR1 is LGHNA, CDR2 YSLEER. V trimming: 0 bases; J trimming: 3 bases; junction bases outside the gene matches: 14.

The chain has TRBV7-9 and TRBJ2-7; the D is unclear. V was pared by 3 bases and J by 1 base, with 10 bases between. Germline lookup yields CDR1 SEHNR and CDR2 FQNEAQ (reference sequence). The CDR3 loop spans 14 amino acids. In DNA, the CDR3 is TGTGCCAGCAGCTTCGGCGGCCCATCCTACGAGCAGTACTTC. Translation: CASSFGGPSYEQYF. The variable domain in full, with the rest retrieved from reference TRBV7-9 and TRBJ2-7, is DTGVSQNPRHKITKRGQNVTFRCDPISEHNRLYWYRQTLGQGPEFLTYFQNEAQLEKSRLLSDRFSAERPKGSFSTLEIQRTEQGDSAMYLCASSFGGPSYEQYFGPGTRLTVT.

The rearrangement links TRBV7-2 to TRBJ2-3, with 9 positions matching TRBD2. With V trimmed by 7 bases and J by 0 bases, 5 bases remained unmatched. The CDR3 is 15 residues long. Germline V gives CDR1 SGHTA, CDR2 FQGNSA. CDR3 in DNA: TGTGCCAGCACCATTAGCGGGAGAAGCACAGATACGCAGTATTTT. Protein product: CASTISGRSTDTQYF.

The V gene is TRBV18, the J gene TRBJ2-3; 7 bases fit TRBD1. V lost 3 bases and J lost 3; bases outside the gene matches: 6. This CDR3 spans 15 amino acids. Per the germline V gene, CDR1 is KGHSH and CDR2 is LQKENI. The CDR3 DNA sequence: TGTGCCAGCTCACCTACAGGGGTATGGACAGATACGCAGTATTTT. Translating gives CASSPTGVWTDTQYF.

The rearrangement links TRBV7-2 to TRBJ2-7, with D perhaps TRBD1 (5 bases). The CDR3 has 14 amino acids. V was cut by 3 bases and J by 2 bases, with 11 bases left in between. Germline V gene data show CDR1 as SGHTA and CDR2 as FQGNSA. CDR3 protein: CASSFTVGAYEQYF. CDR3 DNA: TGTGCCAGCAGCTTCACCGTAGGGGCCTACGAGCAGTACTTC.

For the CDR3, the DNA is TGTGCCAGCAGCTCCAGGACATCCCGAACCTACGAGCAGTACTTC. Protein product: CASSSRTSRTYEQYF. The V and J genes are TRBV6-5 and TRBJ2-7; a possible D gene is TRBD1 (5 bases). V lost 6 bases, J lost 2 bases, and 17 bases lay in between. This CDR3 region has 15 residues. CDR1 is MNHEY, CDR2 SVGAGI, per germline.

This clone has only one observation. The rearrangement uses TRBV5-4 and TRBJ2-5; TRBD2 matches at 10 bases. J gave up 1 base and V 5 bases, and 5 bases lay outside the gene matches. The CDR3 covers 15 residues. Germline CDR1 reads SGHNT; CDR2 reads YYREEE (reference sequence). The CDR3 bases are TGTGCCAGCAGGGCGGGACTAGCGCGCCAAGAGACCCAGTACTTC. This translates into CASRAGLARQETQYF. The complete variable domain, with remaining parts taken from reference TRBV5-4 and TRBJ2-5, reads ETGVTQSPTHLIKTRGQQVTLRCSSQSGHNTVSWYQQALGQGPQFIFQYYREEENGRGNFPPRFSGLQFPNYSSELNVNALELDDSALYLCASRAGLARQETQYFGPGTRLLVL.

This clone was detected only a few times. The V gene is TRBV11-3, the J gene TRBJ2-3; D may be TRBD2 (6 bases). The CDR3 consists of 16 residues. CDR1 is SGHNT, CDR2 YENEEA, per germline. Trimming cost V 3 bases and J 1 base, with 14 bases left between them. This CDR3 is CASSLTTSRGTDTQYF. Written as DNA, the CDR3 is TGTGCCAGCAGCTTGACCACTAGCCGGGGCACAGATACGCAGTATTTT.

The chain joins TRBV7-2 to TRBJ2-1, with D possibly matching TRBD1 (6 bases). CDR1 is SGHTA and CDR2 is FQGNSA in the germline V gene. The CDR3 has 12 residues. Trimming took 5 bases from V and 13 from J, leaving 15 bases between them. The CDR3 nucleotides read TGTGCCAGCAGCCGACAGGACACCCGTCAGTTCTTC. It codes for CASSRQDTRQFF.

This chain joins TRBV15 and TRBJ2-1; 12 bases line up with TRBD2. The germline V gene encodes CDR1 LNHNV and CDR2 YYDKDF (reference sequence). The CDR3 extends over 16 amino acids. Germline trimming cut 7 bases from V and 4 bases from J; bases unmatched to any gene: 8. The CDR3 sequence is CATNTGLAGTYNEQFF. The DNA of the CDR3 is TGTGCCACCAACACCGGACTAGCGGGGACTTACAATGAGCAGTTCTTC. Full variable domain (outside the CDR3, taken from reference TRBV15 and TRBJ2-1): DAMVIQNPRYQVTQFGKPVTLSCSQTLNHNVMYWYQQKSSQAPKLLFHYYDKDFNNEADTPDNFQSRRPNTSFCFLDIRSPGLGDTAMYLCATNTGLAGTYNEQFFGPGTRLTVL.

The J gene is TRBJ2-5, the V gene TRBV28; 7 bases map to TRBD2. Trimming cost V 4 bases and J 0 bases; bases outside gene matches: 20. Germline lookup yields CDR1 MDHEN and CDR2 SYDVKM. This CDR3 is 20 amino acids long. As DNA, the CDR3 is TGTGCCAGCAGTTATCCCACGAATACCATAGCGGGCACGTACCAAGAGACCCAGTACTTC. Residues: CASSYPTNTIAGTYQETQYF. Based on the CDR3 plus reference TRBV28 and TRBJ2-5, the full variable domain is DVKVTQSSRYLVKRTGEKVFLECVQDMDHENMFWYRQDPGLGLRLIYFSYDVKMKEKGDIPEGYSVSREKKERFSLILESASTNQTSMYLCASSYPTNTIAGTYQETQYFGPGTRLLVL.

The chain is built from TRBV7-2 and TRBJ2-5, with 8 bases identical to TRBD1. V lost 4 bases, J lost 4 bases, and 11 bases stayed unmatched. There are 16 residues in the CDR3. Germline CDR1 is SGHTA and CDR2 is FQGNSA. The CDR3 reads CASSSIDRGGRETQYF. The CDR3 DNA reads TGTGCCAGCAGCTCGATTGACAGGGGCGGGCGAGAGACCCAGTACTTC.

The gene calls are TRBV4-1 and TRBJ2-5; 8 nucleotides match TRBD2. The CDR3 is made up of 16 amino acids. Germline V gives CDR1 MGHRA, CDR2 YSYEKL. The J segment lost 1 base and the V segment lost 0 bases, leaving 4 bases of the junction unmatched. In DNA form, the CDR3 reads TGCGCCAGCAGCCAAGAGGGACTAGTAGGCCAAGAGACCCAGTACTTC. Protein sequence: CASSQEGLVGQETQYF.

This clone occurred once. The rearrangement uses TRBV15 and TRBJ2-5; 8 nucleotides agree with TRBD1. Germline loops: CDR1 LNHNV, CDR2 YYDKDF (reference sequence). This CDR3 region has 14 residues. V lost 5 bases and J lost 5; bases outside the gene matches: 7. The CDR3 sequence: CATSRGQGGETQYF. The CDR3 DNA reads as TGTGCCACCAGCCGCGGACAGGGAGGCGAGACCCAGTACTTC.

V and J are TRBV28 and TRBJ2-5; 11 nucleotides align to TRBD2. With 1 base clipped from V and 2 bases from J, the junction kept 0 bases outside the gene matches. CDR1 is MDHEN and CDR2 is SYDVKM in the germline V gene. The CDR3 extends over 15 amino acids. The CDR3 bases are TGTGCCAGCAGTTTATTAGCGGGAGGGCAAGAGACCCAGTACTTC. Translating gives CASSLLAGGQETQYF.

The V call is TRBV30, the J call TRBJ2-5, with TRBD2 as a possible D gene (6 bases). The CDR3 loop spans 11 amino acids. The V end lost 3 bases, the J end lost 5 bases, and 7 bases lay between the germline ends. Per the germline V gene, CDR1 is GTSNPN and CDR2 is SVGIG (reference sequence). Here the CDR3 DNA reads TGTGCCTGGAGCCGGGGGGAGACCCAGTACTTC. It encodes CAWSRGETQYF.

The rearrangement uses TRBV28 and TRBJ2-7; TRBD1 might be the D (5 bases). V lost 2 bases to trimming and J lost 6 bases, with 11 bases between them. CDR3 size: 13 residues. The V gene's germline CDR1 is MDHEN and CDR2 SYDVKM. DNA of the CDR3: TGTGCCAGCAGTTTAGTACAGGAAGGCGAGCAGTACTTC. It translates to CASSLVQEGEQYF.

The chain couples TRBV7-8 to TRBJ1-5; no definite D call. The CDR3 covers 15 residues. V lost 1 base and J lost 5, with 12 bases in between. Germline V gene lookup returns CDR1 SGHVS and CDR2 FQNEAQ. CDR3 DNA: TGTGCCAGCAGCTTAGGGGCACAGACCTATCAGCCCCAGCATTTT. Translating it yields CASSLGAQTYQPQHF.